This TCR beta chain derives from a study of PD-L1 blockade in urothelial cancer. This clone is a singleton in its sample. Time point given: pretreatment peripheral blood. Profiled with immunoSEQ multiplex PCR; TCRdb holds only in-frame clones, not every one. Here the sample spans 45,000 to 55,000 clones, 75% to 90% being singletons. The ends lost 0 bases at V and 6 bases at J; junction bases unmatched: 5. Germline-derived CDR1 and CDR2 are MNHEY and SVGAGI. CDR3 length: 16 residues. This receptor was identified in a man aged 50 to 60 with urothelial cancer. The chain is built from TRBV6-5 and TRBJ2-4; 10 bases align to TRBD2. This material consisted of PBMCs, taken around atezolizumab (anti-PD-L1) treatment. CDR3 DNA sequence: TGTGCCAGCAGTTACTCGAAAGCGGGAGGGTTAAACATTCAGTACTTC. It codes for CASSYSKAGGLNIQYF.